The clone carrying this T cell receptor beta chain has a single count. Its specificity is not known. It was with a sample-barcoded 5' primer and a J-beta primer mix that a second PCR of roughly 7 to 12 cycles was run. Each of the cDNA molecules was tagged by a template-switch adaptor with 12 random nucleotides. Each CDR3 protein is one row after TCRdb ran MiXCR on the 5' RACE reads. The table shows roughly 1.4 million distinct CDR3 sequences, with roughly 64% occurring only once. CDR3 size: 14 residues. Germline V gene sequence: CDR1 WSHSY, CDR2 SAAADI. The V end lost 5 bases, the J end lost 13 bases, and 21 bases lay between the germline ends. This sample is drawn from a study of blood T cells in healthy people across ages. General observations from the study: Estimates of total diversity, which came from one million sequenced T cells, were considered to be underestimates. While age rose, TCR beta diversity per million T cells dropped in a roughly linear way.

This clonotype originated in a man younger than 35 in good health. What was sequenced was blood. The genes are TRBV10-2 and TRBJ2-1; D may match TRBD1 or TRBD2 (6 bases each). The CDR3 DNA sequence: TGCGCCAGCAGTATACAGGGAGGTGAGGAGACCCAGTTCTTC. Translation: CASSIQGGEETQFF.